This TCR beta chain was profiled in a study of cytomegalovirus exposure and HLA in healthy donors. The PCR contained 60 Vbeta and 13 Jbeta primers. Repertoires were generated with immunoSEQ multiplex PCR, while TCRdb's copy carries only in-frame clones and drops some. Seen here are 250,000 to 350,000 clones, approximately 90% observed once, and the top ten hold 3.5% to 4%. The CDR3 loop spans 14 amino acids. Germline CDR1 reads SGHTA; CDR2 reads FQGNSA. V was trimmed by 5 bases and J by 5 bases, leaving 15 bases between them. Sequenced material: PBMCs. The clonotype was recovered from a man aged 35 to 55 in good health and CMV-seropositive. The chain employs TRBV7-2 and TRBJ1-2; no reliable D call. The CDR3 protein is CASSPQSTGYGYTF. CDR3 in DNA: TGTGCCAGCAGCCCGCAATCGACGGGATATGGCTACACCTTC.